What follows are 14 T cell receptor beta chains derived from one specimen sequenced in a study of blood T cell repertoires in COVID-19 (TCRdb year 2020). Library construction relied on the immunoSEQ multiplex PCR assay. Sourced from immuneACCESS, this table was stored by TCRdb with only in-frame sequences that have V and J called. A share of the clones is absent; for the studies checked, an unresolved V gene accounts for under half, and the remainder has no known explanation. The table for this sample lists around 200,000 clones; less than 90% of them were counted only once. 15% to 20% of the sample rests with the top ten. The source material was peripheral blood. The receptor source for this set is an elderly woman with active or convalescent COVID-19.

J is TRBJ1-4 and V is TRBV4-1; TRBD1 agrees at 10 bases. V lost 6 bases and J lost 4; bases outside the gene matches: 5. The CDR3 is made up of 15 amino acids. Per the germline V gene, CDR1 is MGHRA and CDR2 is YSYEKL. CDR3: CASRHRDRGNEKLFF. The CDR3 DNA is TGCGCCAGCAGACATCGGGACAGGGGTAATGAAAAACTGTTTTTT.

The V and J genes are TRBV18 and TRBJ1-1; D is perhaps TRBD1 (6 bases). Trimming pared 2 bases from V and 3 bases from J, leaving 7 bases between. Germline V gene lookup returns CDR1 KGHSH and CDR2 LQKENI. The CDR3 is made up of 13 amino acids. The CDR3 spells CASSPKGDTEAFF. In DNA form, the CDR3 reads TGTGCCAGCTCACCAAAGGGGGACACTGAAGCTTTCTTT.

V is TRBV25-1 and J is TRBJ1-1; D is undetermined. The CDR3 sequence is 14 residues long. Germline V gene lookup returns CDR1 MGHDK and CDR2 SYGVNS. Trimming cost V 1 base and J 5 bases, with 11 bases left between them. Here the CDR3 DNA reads TGTGCCAGCAGTGAATTAGCTGTCCCGACTGAAGCTTTCTTT. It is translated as CASSELAVPTEAFF.

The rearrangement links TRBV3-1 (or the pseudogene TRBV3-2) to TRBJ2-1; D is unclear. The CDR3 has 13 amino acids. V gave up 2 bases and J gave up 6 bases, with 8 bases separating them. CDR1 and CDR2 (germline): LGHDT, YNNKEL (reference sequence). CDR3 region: CASSQIGVNEQFF. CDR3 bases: TGTGCCAGCAGCCAAATAGGAGTCAATGAGCAGTTCTTC.

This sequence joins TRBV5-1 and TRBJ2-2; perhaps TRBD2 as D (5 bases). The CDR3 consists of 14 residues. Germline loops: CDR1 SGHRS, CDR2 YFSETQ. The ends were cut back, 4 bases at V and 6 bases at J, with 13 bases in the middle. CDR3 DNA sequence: TGCGCCAGCAGCCCACTGGGAGTGGCCGGGGAGCTGTTTTTT. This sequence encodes CASSPLGVAGELFF. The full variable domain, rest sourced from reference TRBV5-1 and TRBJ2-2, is KAGVTQTPRYLIKTRGQQVTLSCSPISGHRSVSWYQQTPGQGLQFLFEYFSETQRNKGNFPGRFSGRQFSNSRSEMNVSTLELGDSALYLCASSPLGVAGELFFGEGSRLTVL.

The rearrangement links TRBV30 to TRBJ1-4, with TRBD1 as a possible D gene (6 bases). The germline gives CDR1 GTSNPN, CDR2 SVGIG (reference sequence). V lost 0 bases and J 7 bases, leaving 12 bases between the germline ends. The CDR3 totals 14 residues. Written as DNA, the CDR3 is TGTGCCTGGAGTGTAAGGGGGGGAGGTGAAAAACTGTTTTTT. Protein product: CAWSVRGGGEKLFF.

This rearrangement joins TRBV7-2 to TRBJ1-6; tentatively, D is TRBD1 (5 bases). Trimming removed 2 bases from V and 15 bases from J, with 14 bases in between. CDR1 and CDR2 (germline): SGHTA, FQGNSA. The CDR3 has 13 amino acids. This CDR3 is CASSLISRGYLHF. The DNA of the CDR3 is TGTGCCAGCAGCTTAATCTCCCGGGGGTACCTCCACTTT.

Written as DNA, the CDR3 is TGTGCCAGCAGTGAATTGATGCAGGGGACTGAAGCTTTCTTT. Its translation is CASSELMQGTEAFF. The chain recombines TRBV2 with TRBJ1-1, with D possibly being TRBD1 (6 bases). The germline CDR1 and CDR2 sequences are SNHLY and FYNNEI. The CDR3 extends over 14 amino acids. Trimming left V 2 bases short and J 5 bases short, with 12 bases between.

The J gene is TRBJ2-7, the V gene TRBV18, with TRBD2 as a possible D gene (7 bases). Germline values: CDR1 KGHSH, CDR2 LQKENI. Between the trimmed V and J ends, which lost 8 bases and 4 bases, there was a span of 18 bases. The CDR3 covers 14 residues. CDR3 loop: CASTLAGALYEQYF. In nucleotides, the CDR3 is TGTGCCAGCACCCTGGCGGGGGCCTTATACGAGCAGTACTTC.

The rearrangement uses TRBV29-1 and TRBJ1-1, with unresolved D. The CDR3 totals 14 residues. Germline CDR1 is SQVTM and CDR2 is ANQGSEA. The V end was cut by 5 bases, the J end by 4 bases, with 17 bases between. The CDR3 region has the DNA TGCAGCGTTCTAGAGGACTGGTGGGGCACTGAAGCTTTCTTT. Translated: CSVLEDWWGTEAFF.

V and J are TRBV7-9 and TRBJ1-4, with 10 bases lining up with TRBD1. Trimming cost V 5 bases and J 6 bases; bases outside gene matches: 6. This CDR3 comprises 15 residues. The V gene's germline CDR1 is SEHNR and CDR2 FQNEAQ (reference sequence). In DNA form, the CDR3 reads TGTGCCAGCAGCCCGACAGGGGGCCTTTATGAAAAACTGTTTTTT. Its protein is CASSPTGGLYEKLFF. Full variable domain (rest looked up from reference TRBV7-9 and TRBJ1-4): DTGVSQNPRHKITKRGQNVTFRCDPISEHNRLYWYRQTLGQGPEFLTYFQNEAQLEKSRLLSDRFSAERPKGSFSTLEIQRTEQGDSAMYLCASSPTGGLYEKLFFGSGTQLSVL.

CDR3 nucleotide sequence: TGTGCCAGCACCCGGAGTCCAGGGAACCAAGAGACCCAGTACTTC. Amino acids: CASTRSPGNQETQYF. The chain combines TRBV5-4 with TRBJ2-5, with D tentatively TRBD1 (5 bases). Germline V gene data show CDR1 as SGHNT and CDR2 as YYREEE (reference sequence). CDR3 length: 15 amino acids. The V end lost 6 bases, the J end lost 0 bases, and 15 bases lay between the germline ends.

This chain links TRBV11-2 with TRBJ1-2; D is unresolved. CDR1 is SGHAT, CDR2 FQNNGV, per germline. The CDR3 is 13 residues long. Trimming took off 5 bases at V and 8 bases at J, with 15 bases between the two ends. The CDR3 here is CASSREGFDGYTF. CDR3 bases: TGTGCCAGCAGCCGGGAAGGGTTTGACGGCTACACCTTC. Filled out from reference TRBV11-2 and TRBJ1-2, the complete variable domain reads EAGVAQSPRYKIIEKRQSVAFWCNPISGHATLYWYQQILGQGPKLLIQFQNNGVVDDSQLPKDRFSAERLKGVDSTLKIQPAKLEDSAVYLCASSREGFDGYTFGSGTRLTVV.

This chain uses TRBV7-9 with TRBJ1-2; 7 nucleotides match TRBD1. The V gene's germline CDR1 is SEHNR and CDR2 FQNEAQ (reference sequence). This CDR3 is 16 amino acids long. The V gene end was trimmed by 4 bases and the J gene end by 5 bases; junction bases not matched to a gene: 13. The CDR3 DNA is TGTGCCAGCAGCTCCTCGTTTGGCAGGGGGTCATATGGCTACACCTTC. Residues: CASSSSFGRGSYGYTF.